The entry below gives a single T cell receptor (beta chain) sequence along with its context. Other DNA sequences in the sample encode the same CDR3. The source of the sample is a study of shared clonotypes between healthy human individuals. TCRdb's table, derived via immunoSEQ multiplex PCR, lists solely in-frame clones and lacks some. The sample carries some 1.5 million clones, about 98% recorded once. CDR3 length equals 11 residues. Germline V CDR1 and CDR2: DFQATT, SNEGSKA (reference sequence). The V end was cut by 0 bases, the J end by 4 bases, with 1 base between. CD4+ cells yielded CD45RA+ naive and CD45RA-negative memory subsets.

This chain links TRBV20-1 with TRBJ2-1; D is ambiguous. This sequence originates from a man aged 25 to 40 in good health. The sample comprised naive CD4+ T cells sorted from blood. Subset reported: CD45RA+ positively selected. DNA of the CDR3: TGCAGTGCTAGAGAGTACAATGAGCAGTTCTTC. Amino acid sequence: CSAREYNEQFF.